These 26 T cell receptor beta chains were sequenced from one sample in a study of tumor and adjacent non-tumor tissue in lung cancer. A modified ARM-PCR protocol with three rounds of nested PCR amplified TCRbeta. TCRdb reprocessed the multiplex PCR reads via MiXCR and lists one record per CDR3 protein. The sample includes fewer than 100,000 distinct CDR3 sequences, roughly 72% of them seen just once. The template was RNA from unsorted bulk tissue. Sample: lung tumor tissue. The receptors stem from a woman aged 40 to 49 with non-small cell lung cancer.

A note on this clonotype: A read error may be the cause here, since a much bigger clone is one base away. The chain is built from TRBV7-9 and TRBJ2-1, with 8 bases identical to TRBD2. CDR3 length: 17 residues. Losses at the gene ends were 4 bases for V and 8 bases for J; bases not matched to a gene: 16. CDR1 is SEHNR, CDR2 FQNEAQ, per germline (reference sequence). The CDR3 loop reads CASSYRPTGTRGDEQFF. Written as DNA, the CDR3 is TGTGCCAGCAGCTATAGGCCCACCGGGACTAGAGGGGATGAGCAGTTCTTC.

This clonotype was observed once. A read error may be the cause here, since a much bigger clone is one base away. CDR3 sequence: CASSQDRGHADTQYF. CDR3 bases: TGCGCCAGCAGCCAGGACAGGGGACATGCAGATACGCAGTATTTT. This rearrangement joins TRBV5-1 to TRBJ2-3; 9 nucleotides line up with TRBD1. The V segment lost 4 bases and the J segment 4 bases; nucleotides outside the gene matches: 7. The CDR3 length is 15 residues. Germline V gives CDR1 SGHRS, CDR2 YFSETQ.

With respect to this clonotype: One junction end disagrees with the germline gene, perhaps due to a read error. This CDR3 reads CAISLDPQRSYEHHF. CDR3 nucleotide sequence: TGTGCCATCAGCTTAGATCCCCAGAGGTCCTACGAGCATCACTTC. This chain uses TRBV11-2 with TRBJ2-7; D ambiguous. Germline loops: CDR1 SGHAT, CDR2 FQNNGV. The CDR3 covers 15 residues.

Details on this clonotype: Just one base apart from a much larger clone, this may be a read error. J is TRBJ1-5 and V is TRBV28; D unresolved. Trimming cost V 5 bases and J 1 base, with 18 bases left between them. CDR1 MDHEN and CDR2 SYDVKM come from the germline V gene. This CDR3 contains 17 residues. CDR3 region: CASSGKIGRPSNQPQHF. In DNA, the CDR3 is TGTGCCAGCAGTGGGAAAATCGGTCGCCCAAGCAATCAGCCCCAGCATTTT.

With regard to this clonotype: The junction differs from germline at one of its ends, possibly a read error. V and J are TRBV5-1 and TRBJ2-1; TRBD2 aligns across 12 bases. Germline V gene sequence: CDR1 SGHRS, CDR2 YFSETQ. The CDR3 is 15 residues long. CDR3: CASSSLAGGPNQQFF. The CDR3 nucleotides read TGCGCCAGCAGCTCACTAGCGGGGGGACCCAATCAGCAGTTCTTC.

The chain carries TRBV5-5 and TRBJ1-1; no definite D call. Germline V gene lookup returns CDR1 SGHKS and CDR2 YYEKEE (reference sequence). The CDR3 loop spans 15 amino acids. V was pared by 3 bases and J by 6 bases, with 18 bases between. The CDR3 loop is CASSSTNHRTAEAFF. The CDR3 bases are TGTGCCAGCAGCTCCACCAACCATCGGACCGCTGAAGCTTTCTTT.

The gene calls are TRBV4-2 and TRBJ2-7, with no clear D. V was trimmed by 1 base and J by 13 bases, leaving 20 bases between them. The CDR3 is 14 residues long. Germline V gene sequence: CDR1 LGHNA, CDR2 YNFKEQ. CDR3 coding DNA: TGTGCCAGCAGCCAAGGAGTGAGACACCCGGACGCCTACTTC. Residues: CASSQGVRHPDAYF.

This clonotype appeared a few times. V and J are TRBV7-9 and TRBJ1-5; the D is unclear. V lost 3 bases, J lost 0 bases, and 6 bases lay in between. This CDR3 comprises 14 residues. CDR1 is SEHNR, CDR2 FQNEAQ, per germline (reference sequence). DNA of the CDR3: TGTGCCAGCAGCTTTACAGATAGCAATCAGCCCCAGCATTTT. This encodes CASSFTDSNQPQHF.

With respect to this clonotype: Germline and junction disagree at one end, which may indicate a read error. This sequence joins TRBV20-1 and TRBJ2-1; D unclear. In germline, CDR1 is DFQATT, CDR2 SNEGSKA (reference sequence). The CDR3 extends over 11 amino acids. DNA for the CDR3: TGTAGTGCTACAGATTTGTATGAGAAGTTCTTC. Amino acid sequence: CSATDLYEKFF.

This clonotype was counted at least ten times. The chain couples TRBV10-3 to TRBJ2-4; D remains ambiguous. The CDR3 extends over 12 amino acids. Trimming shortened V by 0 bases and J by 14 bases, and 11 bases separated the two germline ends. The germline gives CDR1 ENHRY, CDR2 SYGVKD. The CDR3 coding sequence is TGTGCCATCAGTGAGTCTGGGCAGCTTAAGTACTTC. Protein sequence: CAISESGQLKYF.

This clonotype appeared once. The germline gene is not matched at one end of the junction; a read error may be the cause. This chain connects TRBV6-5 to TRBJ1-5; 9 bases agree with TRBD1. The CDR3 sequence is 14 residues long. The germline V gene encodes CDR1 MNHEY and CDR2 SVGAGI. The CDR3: CASSYQTGGQPLQF. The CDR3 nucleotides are TGTGCCAGCAGTTACCAGACAGGGGGGCAGCCCCTGCAATTT.

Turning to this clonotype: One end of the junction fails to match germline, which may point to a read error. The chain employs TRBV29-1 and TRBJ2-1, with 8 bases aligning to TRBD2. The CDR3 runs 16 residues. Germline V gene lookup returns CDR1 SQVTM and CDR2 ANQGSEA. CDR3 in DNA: TGCAGTGTTGCTGGGCCGGGAGGGCCGTACAGCAGTGAGCAGTCCTTC. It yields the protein CSVAGPGGPYSSEQSF.

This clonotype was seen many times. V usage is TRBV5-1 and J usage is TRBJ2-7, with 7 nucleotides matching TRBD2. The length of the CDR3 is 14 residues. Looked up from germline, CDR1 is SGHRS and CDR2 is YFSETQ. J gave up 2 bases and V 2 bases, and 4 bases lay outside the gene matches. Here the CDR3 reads CASSLSGTTYEQYF. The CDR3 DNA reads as TGCGCCAGCAGCTTATCAGGGACTACCTACGAGCAGTACTTC.

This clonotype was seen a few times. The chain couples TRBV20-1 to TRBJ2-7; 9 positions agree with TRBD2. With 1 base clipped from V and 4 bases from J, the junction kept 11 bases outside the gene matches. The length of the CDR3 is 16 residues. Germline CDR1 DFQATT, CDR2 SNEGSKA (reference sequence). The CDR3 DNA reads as TGCAGTGCTAGAGCGGGATCTAGCGGGGACGCGTACGAGCAGTACTTC. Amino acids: CSARAGSSGDAYEQYF.

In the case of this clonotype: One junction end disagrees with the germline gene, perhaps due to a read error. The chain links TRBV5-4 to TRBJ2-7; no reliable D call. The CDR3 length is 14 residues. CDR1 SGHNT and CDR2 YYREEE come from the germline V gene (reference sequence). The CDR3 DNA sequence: TGTACCAGCAGCCTCCTGACCGACAACTACGAGCAGTACTTC. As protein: CTSSLLTDNYEQYF.

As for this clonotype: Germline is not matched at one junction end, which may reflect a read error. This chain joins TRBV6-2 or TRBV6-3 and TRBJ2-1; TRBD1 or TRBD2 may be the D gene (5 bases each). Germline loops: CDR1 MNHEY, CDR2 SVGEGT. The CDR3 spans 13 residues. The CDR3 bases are TGTGCCAGCACCCAGAGAGGGGTCAATGAACAGTTCTTC. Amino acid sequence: CASTQRGVNEQFF.

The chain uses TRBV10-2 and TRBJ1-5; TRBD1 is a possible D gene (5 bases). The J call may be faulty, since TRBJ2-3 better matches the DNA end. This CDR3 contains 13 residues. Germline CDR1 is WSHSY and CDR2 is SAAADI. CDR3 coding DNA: TGCGCCAGCAGTGACAGGGTCAATCAGCCCCAGTATTTT. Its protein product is CASSDRVNQPQYF.

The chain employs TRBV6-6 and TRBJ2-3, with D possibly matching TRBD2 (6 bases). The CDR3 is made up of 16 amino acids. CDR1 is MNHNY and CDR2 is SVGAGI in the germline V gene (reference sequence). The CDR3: CLAYSRDGGGTDTQYF. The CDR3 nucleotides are TGTCTCGCCTACTCGCGGGATGGGGGTGGCACAGATACGCAGTATTTT.

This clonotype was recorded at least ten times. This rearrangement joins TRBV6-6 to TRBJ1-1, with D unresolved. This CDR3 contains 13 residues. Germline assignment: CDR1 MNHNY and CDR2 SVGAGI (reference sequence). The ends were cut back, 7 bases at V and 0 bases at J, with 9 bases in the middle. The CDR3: CASIFRLNTEAFF. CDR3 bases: TGTGCCAGCATTTTCAGATTGAACACTGAAGCTTTCTTT.

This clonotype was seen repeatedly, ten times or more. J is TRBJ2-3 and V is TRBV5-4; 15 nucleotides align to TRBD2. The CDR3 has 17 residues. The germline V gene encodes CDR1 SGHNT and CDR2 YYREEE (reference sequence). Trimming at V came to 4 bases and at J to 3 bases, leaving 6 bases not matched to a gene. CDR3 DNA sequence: TGTGCCAGCAGCCTAGGACTAGCGGGAGGGATGACAGATACGCAGTATTTT. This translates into CASSLGLAGGMTDTQYF.

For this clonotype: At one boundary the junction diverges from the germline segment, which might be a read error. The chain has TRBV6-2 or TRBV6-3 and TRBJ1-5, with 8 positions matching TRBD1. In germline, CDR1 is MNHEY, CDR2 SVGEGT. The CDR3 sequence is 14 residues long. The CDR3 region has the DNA TGTGCCAGCTCAACAGGGGGTGAGAAACAGCCTCAGCATTTT. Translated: CASSTGGEKQPQHF.

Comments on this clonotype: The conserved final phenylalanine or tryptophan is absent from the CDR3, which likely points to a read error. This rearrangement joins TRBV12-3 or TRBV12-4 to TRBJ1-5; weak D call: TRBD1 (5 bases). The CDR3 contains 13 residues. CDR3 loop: CANSSRGSTPQHL. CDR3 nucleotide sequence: TGTGCCAACAGTTCTCGGGGGTCAACTCCCCAGCATCTT.

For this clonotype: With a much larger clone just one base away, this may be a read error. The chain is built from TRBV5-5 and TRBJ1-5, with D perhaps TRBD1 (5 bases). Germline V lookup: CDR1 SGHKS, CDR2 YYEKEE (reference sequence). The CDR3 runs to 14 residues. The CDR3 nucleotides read TGTGCCAGCAGCTCGCAGGGCGCAAATCAGCCCCATCATTTT. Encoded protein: CASSSQGANQPHHF.

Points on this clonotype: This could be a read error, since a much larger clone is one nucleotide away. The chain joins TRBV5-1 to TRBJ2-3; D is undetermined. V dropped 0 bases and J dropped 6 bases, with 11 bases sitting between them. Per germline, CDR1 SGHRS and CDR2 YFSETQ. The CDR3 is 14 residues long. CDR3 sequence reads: CASSLVWVSDTQYF. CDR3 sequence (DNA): TGCGCCAGCAGCTTGGTCTGGGTCTCGGATACGCAGTATTTT.

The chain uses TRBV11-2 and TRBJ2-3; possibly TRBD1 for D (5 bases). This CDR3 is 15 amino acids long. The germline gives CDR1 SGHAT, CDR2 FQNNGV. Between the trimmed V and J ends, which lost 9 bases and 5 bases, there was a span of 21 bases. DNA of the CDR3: TGTGCCAGGAACCAACTGGACAAGGAGAGAGATACGCAGTATTTT. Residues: CARNQLDKERDTQYF.

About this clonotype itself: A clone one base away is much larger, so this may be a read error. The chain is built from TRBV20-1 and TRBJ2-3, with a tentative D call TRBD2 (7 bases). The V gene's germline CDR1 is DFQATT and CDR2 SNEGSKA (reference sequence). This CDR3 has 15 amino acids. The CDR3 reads CSASGGGAGKDTQNF. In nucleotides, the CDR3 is TGCAGTGCTAGTGGAGGGGGGGCCGGGAAAGATACGCAGAATTTT.